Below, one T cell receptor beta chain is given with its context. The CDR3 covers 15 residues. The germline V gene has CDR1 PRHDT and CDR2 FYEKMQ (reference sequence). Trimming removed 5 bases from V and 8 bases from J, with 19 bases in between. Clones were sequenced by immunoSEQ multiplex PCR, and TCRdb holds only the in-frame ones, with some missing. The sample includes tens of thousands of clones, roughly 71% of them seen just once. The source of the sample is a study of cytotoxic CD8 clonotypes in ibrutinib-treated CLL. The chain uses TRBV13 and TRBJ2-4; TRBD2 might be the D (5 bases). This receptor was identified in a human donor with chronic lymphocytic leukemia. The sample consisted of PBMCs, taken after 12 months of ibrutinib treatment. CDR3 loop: CASSPLPGYGDIQYF. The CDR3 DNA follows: TGTGCCAGCAGCCCTCTCCCAGGCTACGGGGACATTCAGTACTTC.